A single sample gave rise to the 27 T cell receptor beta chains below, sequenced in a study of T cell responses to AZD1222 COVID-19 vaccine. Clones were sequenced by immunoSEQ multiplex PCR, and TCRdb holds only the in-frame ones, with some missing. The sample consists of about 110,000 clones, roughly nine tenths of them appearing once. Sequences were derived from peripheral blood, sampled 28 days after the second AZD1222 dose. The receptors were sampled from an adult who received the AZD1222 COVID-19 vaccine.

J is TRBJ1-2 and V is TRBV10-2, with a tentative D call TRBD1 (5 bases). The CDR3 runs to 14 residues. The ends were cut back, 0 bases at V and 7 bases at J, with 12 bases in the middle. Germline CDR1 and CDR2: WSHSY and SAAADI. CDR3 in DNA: TGCGCCAGCAGTGAGTCTGGGGGGACGAGTGGCTACACCTTC. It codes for CASSESGGTSGYTF.

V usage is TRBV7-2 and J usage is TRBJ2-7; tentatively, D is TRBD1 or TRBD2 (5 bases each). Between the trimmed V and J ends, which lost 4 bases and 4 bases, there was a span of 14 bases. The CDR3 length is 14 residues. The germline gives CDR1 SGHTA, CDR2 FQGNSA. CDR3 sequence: CASSSTVGTYEQYF. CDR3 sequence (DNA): TGTGCCAGCAGCTCCACCGTTGGGACGTACGAGCAGTACTTC.

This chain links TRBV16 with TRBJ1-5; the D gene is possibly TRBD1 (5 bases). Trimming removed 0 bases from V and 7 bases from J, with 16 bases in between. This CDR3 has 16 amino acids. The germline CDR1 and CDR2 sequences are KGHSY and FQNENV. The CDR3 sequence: CASSQSGVLNGQPQHF. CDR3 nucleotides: TGTGCCAGCAGCCAATCAGGGGTTTTAAATGGACAGCCCCAGCATTTT.

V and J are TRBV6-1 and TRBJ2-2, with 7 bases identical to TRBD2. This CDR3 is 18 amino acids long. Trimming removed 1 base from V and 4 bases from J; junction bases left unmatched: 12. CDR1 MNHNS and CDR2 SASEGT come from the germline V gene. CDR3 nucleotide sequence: TGTGCCAGCAGTGAAGGTCTAGGGAGCGGGAAGGGCACCGGGGAGCTGTTTTTT. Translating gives CASSEGLGSGKGTGELFF.

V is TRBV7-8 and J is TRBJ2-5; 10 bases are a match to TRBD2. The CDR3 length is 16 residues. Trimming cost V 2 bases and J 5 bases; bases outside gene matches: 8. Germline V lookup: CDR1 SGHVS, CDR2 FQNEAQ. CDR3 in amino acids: CASSLRRLAGRETQYF. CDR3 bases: TGTGCCAGCAGCTTACGGAGACTAGCGGGCCGGGAGACCCAGTACTTC.

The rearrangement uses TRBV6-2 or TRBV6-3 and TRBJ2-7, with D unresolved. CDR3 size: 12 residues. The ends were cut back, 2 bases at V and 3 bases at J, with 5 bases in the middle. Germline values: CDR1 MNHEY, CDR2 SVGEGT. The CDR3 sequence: CASSYIRYEQYF. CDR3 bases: TGTGCCAGCAGTTACATCCGCTACGAGCAGTACTTC.

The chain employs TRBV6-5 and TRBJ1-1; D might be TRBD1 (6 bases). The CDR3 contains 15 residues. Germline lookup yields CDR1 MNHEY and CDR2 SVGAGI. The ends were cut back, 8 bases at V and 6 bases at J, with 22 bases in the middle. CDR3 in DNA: TGTGCCAGCTCCCCGGAGGTCCAGGGGAGGGCTGAAGCTTTCTTT. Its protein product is CASSPEVQGRAEAFF.

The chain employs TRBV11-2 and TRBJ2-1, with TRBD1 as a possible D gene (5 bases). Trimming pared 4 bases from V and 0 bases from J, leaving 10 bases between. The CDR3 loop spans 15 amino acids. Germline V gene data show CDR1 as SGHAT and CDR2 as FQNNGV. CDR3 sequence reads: CASSSGFSSYNEQFF. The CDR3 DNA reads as TGTGCCAGCAGCTCAGGGTTCAGCTCCTACAATGAGCAGTTCTTC.

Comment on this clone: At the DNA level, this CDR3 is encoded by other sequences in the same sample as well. The CDR3 loop reads CASSYEGGADRVQPQHF. The CDR3 bases are TGTGCCAGCAGTTACGAGGGAGGGGCCGACAGGGTTCAGCCCCAGCATTTT. This chain joins TRBV6-2 or TRBV6-3 and TRBJ1-5; 7 nucleotides match TRBD1. Germline CDR1 is MNHEY and CDR2 is SVGEGT. CDR3 length: 17 amino acids. J gave up 6 bases and V 2 bases, and 13 bases lay outside the gene matches.

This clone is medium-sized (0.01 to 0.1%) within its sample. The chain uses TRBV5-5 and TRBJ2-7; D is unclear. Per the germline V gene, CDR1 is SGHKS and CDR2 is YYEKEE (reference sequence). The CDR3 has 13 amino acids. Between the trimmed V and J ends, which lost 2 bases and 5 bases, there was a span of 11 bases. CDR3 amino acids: CASSFSWQDEQYF. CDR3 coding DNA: TGTGCCAGCAGCTTCAGTTGGCAGGACGAGCAGTACTTC.

The CDR3 nucleotides read TGTGCCAGCAGTTTATTGGGACTAGCGGACCCCGGAGCGAACACCGGGGAGCTGTTTTTT. Its protein product is CASSLLGLADPGANTGELFF. The rearrangement uses TRBV27 and TRBJ2-2; TRBD2 matches 11 bases. CDR3 length: 20 residues. V trimming: 1 base; J trimming: 0 bases; junction bases outside the gene matches: 10. The germline CDR1 and CDR2 sequences are MNHEY and SMNVEV (reference sequence).

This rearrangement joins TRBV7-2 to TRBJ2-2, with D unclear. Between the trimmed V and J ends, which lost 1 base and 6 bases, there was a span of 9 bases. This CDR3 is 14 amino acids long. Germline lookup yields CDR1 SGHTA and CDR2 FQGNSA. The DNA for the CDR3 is TGTGCCAGCAGCTTAGTCCCCGGAGCCGGGGAGCTGTTTTTT. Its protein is CASSLVPGAGELFF.

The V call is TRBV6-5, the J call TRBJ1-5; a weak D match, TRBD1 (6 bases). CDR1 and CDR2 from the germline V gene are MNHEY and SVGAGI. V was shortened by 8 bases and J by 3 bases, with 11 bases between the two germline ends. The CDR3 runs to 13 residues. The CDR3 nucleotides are TGTGCCAGCTCACAGGGAAACAATCAGCCCCAGCATTTT. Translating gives CASSQGNNQPQHF.

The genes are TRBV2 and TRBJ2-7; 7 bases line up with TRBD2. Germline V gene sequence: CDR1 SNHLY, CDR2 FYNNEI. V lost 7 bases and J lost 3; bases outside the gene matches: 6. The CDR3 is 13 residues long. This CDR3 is CASTPGTIYEQYF. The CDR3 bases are TGTGCCAGCACCCCAGGGACTATCTACGAGCAGTACTTC.

The CDR3 DNA follows: TGTGCCAGCAGCTTAGTGCGGGGGGAGCTGTTTTTT. Its translation is CASSLVRGELFF. The V and J genes are TRBV7-8 and TRBJ2-2, with D unresolved. The CDR3 totals 12 residues. Germline values: CDR1 SGHVS, CDR2 FQNEAQ. Trimming shortened V by 1 base and J by 8 bases, and 5 bases separated the two germline ends.

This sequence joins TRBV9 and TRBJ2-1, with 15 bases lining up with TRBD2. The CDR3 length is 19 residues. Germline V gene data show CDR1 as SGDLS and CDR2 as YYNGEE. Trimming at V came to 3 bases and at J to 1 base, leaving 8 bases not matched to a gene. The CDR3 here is CASSGPGLAGGQSYNEQFF. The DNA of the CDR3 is TGTGCCAGCAGCGGGCCGGGACTAGCGGGAGGACAATCCTACAATGAGCAGTTCTTC.

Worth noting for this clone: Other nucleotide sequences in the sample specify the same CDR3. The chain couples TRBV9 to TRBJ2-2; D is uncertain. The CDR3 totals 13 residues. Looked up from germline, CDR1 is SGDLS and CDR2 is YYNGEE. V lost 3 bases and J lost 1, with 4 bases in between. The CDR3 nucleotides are TGTGCCAGCAGCGCAGAGAACACCGGGGAGCTGTTTTTT. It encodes CASSAENTGELFF. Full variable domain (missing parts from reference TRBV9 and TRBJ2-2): DSGVTQTPKHLITATGQRVTLRCSPRSGDLSVYWYQQSLDQGLQFLIQYYNGEERAKGNILERFSAQQFPDLHSELNLSSLELGDSALYFCASSAENTGELFFGEGSRLTVL.

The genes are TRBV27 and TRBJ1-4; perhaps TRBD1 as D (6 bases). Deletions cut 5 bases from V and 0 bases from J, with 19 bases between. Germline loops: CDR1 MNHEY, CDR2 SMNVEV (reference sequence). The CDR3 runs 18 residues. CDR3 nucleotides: TGTGCCAGCAGTCCCTCCACGGGGGCTACTACAACTAATGAAAAACTGTTTTTT. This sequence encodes CASSPSTGATTTNEKLFF.

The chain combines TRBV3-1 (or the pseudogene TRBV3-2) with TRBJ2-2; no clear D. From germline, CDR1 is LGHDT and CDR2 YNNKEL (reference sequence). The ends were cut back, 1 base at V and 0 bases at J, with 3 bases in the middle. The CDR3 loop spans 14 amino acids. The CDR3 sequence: CASSQGPNTGELFF. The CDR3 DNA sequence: TGTGCCAGCAGCCAAGGGCCGAACACCGGGGAGCTGTTTTTT.

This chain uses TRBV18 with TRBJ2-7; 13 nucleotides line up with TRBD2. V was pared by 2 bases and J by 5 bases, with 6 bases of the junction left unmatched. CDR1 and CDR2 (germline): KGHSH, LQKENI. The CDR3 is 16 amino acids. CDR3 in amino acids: CASSPWTSGRGDEQYF. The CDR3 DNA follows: TGTGCCAGCTCACCATGGACTAGCGGGAGAGGAGACGAGCAGTACTTC.

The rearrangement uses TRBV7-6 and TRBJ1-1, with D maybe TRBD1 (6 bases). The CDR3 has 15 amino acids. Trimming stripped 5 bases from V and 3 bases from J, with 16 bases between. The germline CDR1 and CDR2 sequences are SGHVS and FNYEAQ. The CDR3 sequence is CASSLGDTGHTEAFF. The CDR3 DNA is TGTGCCAGCAGCCTAGGGGACACGGGTCACACTGAAGCTTTCTTT.

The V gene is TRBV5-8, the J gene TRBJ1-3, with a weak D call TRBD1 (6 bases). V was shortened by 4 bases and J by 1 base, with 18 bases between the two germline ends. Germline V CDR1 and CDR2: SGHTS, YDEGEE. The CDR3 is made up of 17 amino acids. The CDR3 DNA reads TGTGCCAGCAGCAGCGAACAGGGCGCCCAGTCTGGAAACACCATATATTTT. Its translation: CASSSEQGAQSGNTIYF. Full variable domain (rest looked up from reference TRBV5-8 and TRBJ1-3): EAGVTQSPTHLIKTRGQQATLRCSPISGHTSVYWYQQALGLGLQFLLWYDEGEERNRGNFPPRFSGRQFPNYSSELNVNALELEDSALYLCASSSEQGAQSGNTIYFGEGSWLTVV.

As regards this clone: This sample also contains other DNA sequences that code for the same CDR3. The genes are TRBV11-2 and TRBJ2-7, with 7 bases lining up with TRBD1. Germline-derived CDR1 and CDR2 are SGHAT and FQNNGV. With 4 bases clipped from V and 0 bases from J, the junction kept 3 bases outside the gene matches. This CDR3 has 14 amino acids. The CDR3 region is CASSWGQSSYEQYF. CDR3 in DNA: TGTGCCAGCAGCTGGGGACAGTCCTCCTACGAGCAGTACTTC.

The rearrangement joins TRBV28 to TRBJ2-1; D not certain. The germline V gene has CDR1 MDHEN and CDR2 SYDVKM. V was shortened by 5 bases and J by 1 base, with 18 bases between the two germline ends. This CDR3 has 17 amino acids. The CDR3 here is CASSRSRTVSSYNEQFF. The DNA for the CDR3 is TGTGCCAGCAGTCGATCACGCACGGTTTCATCCTACAATGAGCAGTTCTTC.

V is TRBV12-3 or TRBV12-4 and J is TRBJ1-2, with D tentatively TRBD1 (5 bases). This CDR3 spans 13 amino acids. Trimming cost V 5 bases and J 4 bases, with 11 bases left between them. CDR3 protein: CASSRDYSYGYTF. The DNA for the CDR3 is TGTGCCAGCAGTCGGGACTATTCCTATGGCTACACCTTC.

DNA for the CDR3: TGTGCCAGCTCACCAGGACAGGGCCACACTGAAGCTTTCTTT. It yields the protein CASSPGQGHTEAFF. This chain joins TRBV18 and TRBJ1-1; 8 bases are a match to TRBD1. CDR3 length: 14 residues. The junction had 2 bases not matched to a gene; V was cut back by 2 bases and J by 3 bases. The V gene's germline CDR1 is KGHSH and CDR2 LQKENI.

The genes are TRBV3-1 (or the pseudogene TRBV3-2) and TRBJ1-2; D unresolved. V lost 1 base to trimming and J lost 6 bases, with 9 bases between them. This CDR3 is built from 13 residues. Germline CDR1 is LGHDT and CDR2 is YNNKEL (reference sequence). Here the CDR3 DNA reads TGTGCCAGCAGCCAAGTGACGTCCAATGGCTACACCTTC. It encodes CASSQVTSNGYTF.